This T cell receptor (beta chain) was captured in a study of blood T cell repertoires in COVID-19. Study in general: Samples came from the United States, Italy and Spain, spanning acute and convalescent COVID-19. PBMCs, B-cell-depleted T cells, or T cells provided the cDNA or gDNA that made up the material.

This CDR3 contains 18 residues. Trimming pared 3 bases from V and 0 bases from J, leaving 21 bases between. The germline gives CDR1 SGHVS, CDR2 FQNEAQ. This clone was counted once. Profiled with immunoSEQ multiplex PCR; TCRdb holds only in-frame clones, not every one. The sample carries about 75,000 clones, more than 65% recorded once. This chain connects TRBV7-8 to TRBJ2-7, with a tentative D call TRBD1 (5 bases). This TCR came from a woman between 45 and 60 years old with acute or convalescent COVID-19. Sequences were obtained from peripheral blood. CDR3 in amino acids: CASSLGLGGRVSSYEQYF. The DNA of the CDR3 is TGTGCCAGCAGCTTGGGTTTGGGTGGCAGGGTGTCCTCCTACGAGCAGTACTTC.